The sequence of this T cell receptor beta chain was determined in a study of identical twins. Through template switching, a universal primer site was introduced, and the cDNA contained unique molecular identifiers. In TCRdb, the 5' RACE reads were re-called with MiXCR into one record per CDR3 protein. Among 700,000 or so distinct CDR3 sequences, 8% to 9% were seen once, and the ten largest hold approximately 0.89%. General study results and limits: Excess sharing between twins was weaker in beta out-of-frame sequences. Clonotypes of the beta chain that were abundant in cord blood carried fewer insertions (memory repertoires showed none). Models predicted less out-of-frame TCR alpha sharing in monozygotic twins than was found.

Note on this clonotype: Its antigen remains unidentified.

The germline CDR1 and CDR2 sequences are LGHNA and YSLEER. V shed 3 bases and J 3 bases; nucleotides not matched to a gene: 8. The CDR3 totals 15 residues. The data were also submitted as part of a second study, on yellow fever vaccine responses in identical twins.

Specimen: PBMCs. This sequence joins TRBV4-3 and TRBJ2-7, with 7 positions matching TRBD1. The TCR sequence derives from a woman aged 18-29 years in good health. The CDR3: CASSHRTGAIYEQYF. The CDR3 coding sequence is TGCGCCAGCAGCCACCGGACAGGCGCCATCTACGAGCAGTACTTC.